This is a list of T cell receptor beta chains from one sample in a study of blood T cells in healthy people across ages. One entry per CDR3 protein, called by TCRdb with MiXCR from the 5' RACE reads. The data hold 600,000 to 650,000 distinct CDR3 sequences, with roughly 58% observed a single time. The sample was blood. All receptors derive from a man in his 60s in good health. The CDR3 runs from the conserved cysteine through the conserved F or W. D genes are given only for firm matches. Some rows mark clone size as missing; the rest say once, few, many or name a class of expanded clone.

TRBJ2-7 . TRBD2 TRBV20-1 TGCAGTGCTAGCCCCCTCCGACTAGCGGGGGGGAAAATCTACGAGCAGTACTTC CSASPLRLAGGKIYEQYF
TRBJ2-3 few TRBD2 TRBV9 TGTGCCAGCAGCGTATCCCTAGCGGGGGGGCCTCGGTCAGATACGCAGTATTTT CASSVSLAGGPRSDTQYF
TRBJ2-2 few . TRBV27 TGTGCCAGCAGTTTTATGTCAGGGGGGACCGGGGAGCTGTTTTTT CASSFMSGGTGELFF
TRBJ2-7 . TRBD1 TRBV12-3/TRBV12-4 TGTGCCCGCAGTCAAGCGACAGGGGACGAGCAGTACTTC CARSQATGDEQYF
TRBJ1-1 . . TRBV6-1 TGTGCCAGCAGAGATGGGAGGACTGAAGCTTTCTTT CASRDGRTEAFF
TRBJ2-1 . . TRBV14 TGTGCCAGCAGCGTCGGGGTGGTTTGGAATGAGCAGTTCTTC CASSVGVVWNEQFF
TRBJ1-1 . TRBD1 TRBV10-2 TGCGCCAGCAGAACCGGACAGGGGAAGACTGAAGCTTTCTTT CASRTGQGKTEAFF
TRBJ2-7 . TRBD1 TRBV5-6 TGTGCCAGCAGCTCGGGCCCGGGACAGTTCTACGAGCAGTACTTC CASSSGPGQFYEQYF
TRBJ1-6 . . TRBV15 TGTGCCACCAGCACGCGGAGGGGTACTTCACCCCTCCACTTT CATSTRRGTSPLHF
TRBJ1-6 . TRBD1 TRBV2 TGTGCCAGCAGTCCACAGGGGACGAATTCACCCCTCCACTTT CASSPQGTNSPLHF
TRBJ2-3 few . TRBV6-6 TGTGCCAGCAGCACAAGGACGGAGTCGGATACGCAGTATTTT CASSTRTESDTQYF
TRBJ1-5 few . TRBV6-5 TGTGCCAGCAGTTACTCTAAGGGAGGCCAGCCCCAGCATTTT CASSYSKGGQPQHF
TRBJ2-3 . TRBD2 TRBV5-1 TGCGCCAGCAGCACCGGGACTAGCCCAGATACGCAGTATTTT CASSTGTSPDTQYF
TRBJ2-5 . TRBD2 TRBV12-3/TRBV12-4 TGTGCCAGCAGGAAGGGACTAGCGGGGTCCCAAGAGACCCAGTACTTC CASRKGLAGSQETQYF
TRBJ1-2 . . TRBV9 TGTGCCAGCAGCGTCTCACAGGGAAGGCCCGATGGCTACACCTTC CASSVSQGRPDGYTF
TRBJ2-1 . TRBD2 TRBV11-3 TGTGCCAGCAGCTCTCATAGCGGGGGACACAATGAGCAGTTCTTC CASSSHSGGHNEQFF
TRBJ2-5 . TRBD2 TRBV5-1 TGCGCCAGCAGTCCTAGCGGGGGGTTGGAGACCCAGTACTTC CASSPSGGLETQYF
TRBJ2-2 . TRBD2 TRBV27 TGTGCCAGCGGATCCAGCGGGGGGTCTTATCTCAACACCGGGGAGCTGTTTTTT CASGSSGGSYLNTGELFF
TRBJ1-2 . . TRBV5-1 TGCGCCAGCAGCTCGGCCCCTAACTATGGCTACACCTTC CASSSAPNYGYTF
TRBJ1-2 . . TRBV5-1 TGCGCCAGCAGCTTGTCGGGTCCAGAGGGCTATGGCTACACCTTC CASSLSGPEGYGYTF
TRBJ2-7 few TRBD1 TRBV18 TGTGCCAGCTCACCAAACAGGGGGAGATCTGACGAGCAGTACTTC CASSPNRGRSDEQYF
TRBJ2-1 many TRBD2 TRBV7-2 TGTGCCAGCAGCCAAAGTAGGGGAGGGTCCACCTACAATGAGCAGTTCTTC CASSQSRGGSTYNEQFF
TRBJ2-3 . . TRBV29-1 TGCAGCGTTGGGCGGGACCCAATCCCCACAGATACGCAGTATTTT CSVGRDPIPTDTQYF
TRBJ2-5 . . TRBV5-1 TGCGCCAGCAGCTCCCGTTCTCTCGGGACCCAGTACTTC CASSSRSLGTQYF
TRBJ2-4 . . TRBV6-1 TGTGCCAGTCGATTAACAGGCGAAAACATTCAGTACTTC CASRLTGENIQYF
TRBJ2-1 . TRBD2 TRBV24-1 TGTGCCACCAGTGATTTCAAGCGGGAGAGCGGTGAGCAGTTCTTC CATSDFKRESGEQFF
TRBJ1-2 . . TRBV6-6 TGTGCCACCAACCTCGCTGCCTATGGCTACACCTTC CATNLAAYGYTF
TRBJ2-1 . TRBD2 TRBV7-9 TGTGCCAGCATATCTAGCGGGGGGGCAGGGAGAGATGAGCAGTTCTTC CASISSGGAGRDEQFF
TRBJ2-7 . TRBD1 TRBV5-5 TGTGCCAGCAGCGGAACCCGGGACAGGGTTGGCGAGCAGTACTTC CASSGTRDRVGEQYF
TRBJ2-3 . . TRBV3-1 TGTGCCAGCAGCCAAGTTCTGGCCCAGACCGGAGATACGCAGTATTTT CASSQVLAQTGDTQYF
TRBJ2-3 . . TRBV12-3/TRBV12-4 TGTGCCAGCAGTGTCCCCACAGATACGCAGTATTTT CASSVPTDTQYF
TRBJ2-3 once TRBD2 TRBV20-1 TGCAGTTCGAGAGAGCGGGGTAGCAACACAGATACGCAGTATTTT CSSRERGSNTDTQYF
TRBJ1-2 once . TRBV12-3/TRBV12-4 TGTGCCAGCAGTAGTGTCAGGGCGGGCTATGGCTACACCTTC CASSSVRAGYGYTF
TRBJ2-7 . . TRBV4-3 TGCGCCAGCAGCCAAGGAACCCTTTCCGCGGGGACCTACGAGCAGTACTTC CASSQGTLSAGTYEQYF
TRBJ1-1 . TRBD1 TRBV7-2 TGTGCCAGCAGCTCCCAGGGGGACACTGAAGCTTTCTTT CASSSQGDTEAFF
TRBJ1-2 . TRBD1 TRBV11-2 TGTGCCAGCAGCTTTCCGGGACAGCCCGCCGGGAGATATGGCTACACCTTC CASSFPGQPAGRYGYTF
TRBJ1-1 . . TRBV7-2 TGTGCCAGCAGCAAGAGGAGGGGAAACACTGAAGCTTTCTTT CASSKRRGNTEAFF
TRBJ2-3 . . TRBV25-1 TGTGCCAGCAGTGAAGGCGCAGGACCTAGCACAGATACGCAGTATTTT CASSEGAGPSTDTQYF
TRBJ2-5 . TRBD2 TRBV3-1 TGTGCCAGCAGCCAAGATTACGCGACCGGGGGGGATGAGCAGTACTTC CASSQDYATGGDEQYF
TRBJ2-1 few . TRBV7-2 TGTGCCAGCAGCTCAGAACAGGGATGGCAGTTCTTC CASSSEQGWQFF
TRBJ1-2 . . TRBV12-3/TRBV12-4 TGTGCCAGCAGTTTAGACTCTGAGGTAGTCAACTATGGCTACACCTTC CASSLDSEVVNYGYTF
TRBJ2-3 . TRBD2 TRBV5-1 TGCGCCAGCAGCTTGGATAGCGGGGGGCTGGATACGCAGTATTTT CASSLDSGGLDTQYF
TRBJ2-7 . . TRBV2 TGTGCCAGCAGCGTACTAGCTGCCGCTTCCTACGAGCAGTACTTC CASSVLAAASYEQYF
TRBJ2-1 . TRBD1 TRBV10-3 TGTGCCGGGGGGAGCGGGACAGGGTACAATGAGCAGTTCTTC CAGGSGTGYNEQFF
TRBJ2-3 . . TRBV5-1 TGCGCCAGCAGCTTGGGGCGGAGGCACACAGATACGCAGTATTTT CASSLGRRHTDTQYF
TRBJ2-1 . . TRBV5-1 TGCGCCAGCAGCTATGGGGGTTCTGAGCAGTTCTTC CASSYGGSEQFF
TRBJ2-1 . . TRBV5-1 TGCGCCAGCAGCCCGGGAGCTGGTGGGCAGTTCTTC CASSPGAGGQFF
TRBJ2-7 . . TRBV4-1 TGCGCCAGCAGCCAAGATAGGGTCAGGGGAGAGTACTTC CASSQDRVRGEYF
TRBJ1-2 . . TRBV12-5 TGTGCTAGTGGTTTGGCACAGGGTCTTGCTGATGGCTACACCTTC CASGLAQGLADGYTF
TRBJ2-4 . TRBD1 TRBV15 TGTGCCACCGCACAGGGGGTCGGGAACATTCAGTACTTC CATAQGVGNIQYF
TRBJ1-2 . . TRBV20-1 TGCAGTGCTAGTGCAGGGGACGGCTATGGCTACACCTTC CSASAGDGYGYTF
TRBJ2-5 . . TRBV6-5 TGTGCCAGCAGTTACTCGATGGGCCCCGATTGGGGCGGGAAGACCCAGTACTTC CASSYSMGPDWGGKTQYF
TRBJ2-1 . . TRBV7-9 TGTGCCAGCAGCTTAGTCACCTCATACAATGAGCAGTTCTTC CASSLVTSYNEQFF
TRBJ2-1 few . TRBV3-1 TGTGCCAGCAGCCGACGACAGGCCAATGAGCAGTTCTTC CASSRRQANEQFF
TRBJ2-4 . . TRBV10-3 TGTGCCATCAGTAAGTCTTCAGGCAGAGCCAAAAACATTCAGTACTTC CAISKSSGRAKNIQYF
TRBJ2-5 . . TRBV20-1 TGCAGTGCTCAGCGCGCAGGCTCCCACCAAGAGACCCAGTACTTC CSAQRAGSHQETQYF
TRBJ1-2 . TRBD1 TRBV3-1 TGTGCCAGCAGCCACGGGACAGGGGGCTATGACTACACCTTC CASSHGTGGYDYTF
TRBJ1-1 . . TRBV6-6 TGTGCCAGCAGTCGGGACTCTGGGGGGTCGAACACTGAAGCTTTCTTT CASSRDSGGSNTEAFF
TRBJ2-3 once . TRBV12-3/TRBV12-4 TGTGCCAGCAGAGACCTCAGGACAGATACGCAGTATTTT CASRDLRTDTQYF